This T cell receptor (beta chain) derives from a study of T cell responses to AZD1222 COVID-19 vaccine. The CDR3 has 16 residues. The germline gives CDR1 SQVTM, CDR2 ANQGSEA. Trimming left V 6 bases short and J 4 bases short, with 24 bases between. This table comes from immunoSEQ multiplex PCR, and its TCRdb copy is limited to in-frame clones, with some not included. The repertoire holds about 94,000 clones, with about 88% as singletons. Remarks on this clone: Its antigen is not identified.

Study-wide findings and caveats: Regions left unmutated in variants are reportedly the target of nearly half of spike-specific TCRs. Vaccination with two AZD1222 doses was followed by a rise in Spike-specific TCR breadth and depth. Donors in the cohort were predominantly white British and more often female, and clonal diversity was possibly underestimated.

The clonotype originates from an adult in good health. The chain is built from TRBV29-1 and TRBJ1-2; D call uncertain. Sequencing used peripheral blood, obtained on day 0 of AZD1222 vaccination. DNA of the CDR3: TGCAGCGTACTTGCCCCCAACCTGCCGCTTGTCTATGGCTACACCTTC. This gives the protein CSVLAPNLPLVYGYTF.